This T cell receptor beta chain emerged from a study of blood T cell repertoires in COVID-19 (dated by TCRdb to the early 2020s). About the study as a whole: Collaborator samples came from the United States, Italy and Spain and covered acute and convalescent phases of COVID-19. The material from the prospective study consisted of cDNA or gDNA derived from T cells, B-cell-depleted T cells, or PBMCs. Subjects who had been exposed to COVID-19, were actively infected with it, or had recovered from it provided the deeply sampled blood TCRbeta repertoires that made up the dataset. The repertoires were made available in a free public database intended to serve as a resource for research on the immune response to SARS-CoV-2. Samples were obtained from the ongoing ImmuneRACE study (first 160 participants) and from approximately 1,200 subjects provided by 6 global collaborators. A de-identified subject ID, COVID-19 status, age in years and sex were almost always included in the sample metadata. Where available, HLA class I and class II types were obtained from metadata supplied by the sample provider rather than from assay-based typing. Overall study results and their limits: How much clinical and demographic metadata was included differed by source and by participant, and the metadata was provided uncurated.

TCRbeta CDR3 regions were amplified from genomic DNA using the immunoSEQ Assay, a bias-controlled multiplex PCR. The published analysis was carried out like this. Nucleated cell counts per sample were estimated from amplification of reference gene primers within the assay. To quantify the absolute abundance of each unique TCRbeta CDR3 rearrangement, sequence reads were collapsed and filtered. Productive Simpson clonality was computed per sample as the square root of Simpson's diversity index over productive rearrangements. This is the immuneACCESS table as TCRdb keeps it, with only in-frame sequences that have V and J called. A part of the clones is gone; compared with another copy, unresolved V genes explain less than half, and the rest is unexplained. That table is the source of V, J and clone size, and D and trimming were worked out from the DNA. Present in this sample are tens of thousands of clones, around 83% of which were seen just once. In total, the top ten clones hold over 9.5% of the sample.

In Seattle, one collaborating source enrolled patients while the infection was active and tracked those patients longitudinally over the course of disease. Each collaborating institution followed its own protocols to collect whole blood in K2EDTA tubes. For TCRbeta analysis, collaborator samples were shipped as frozen whole blood, as isolated PBMCs, or as DNA extracted from either sample type. Comment on this clone: It has no known antigen specificity. No base qualities exist here, and no much larger clone lies one base off it.

Via the germline V gene, CDR1 is SGHRS and CDR2 YFSETQ. The CDR3 measures 16 amino acids from cysteine to phenylalanine. Left in the record is the CDR3 DNA by itself, 48 bases read in frame from the first base. V and J lose 2 bases and 3 bases, and a span of 15 bases separates them. The TCR originated in a man aged 60 to 69 with COVID-19, enrolled during active disease. The material sequenced was peripheral blood. The rearranged chain carries TRBV5-1 and TRBJ1-5; TRBD1 is possibly the D segment (6 matching bases). The nucleotides are TGCGCCAGCAGCTTAACACCGAGACAGGACAATCAGCCCCAGCATTTT. The translation is CASSLTPRQDNQPQHF. The variable domain in full, with residues beyond the CDR3 obtained from the reference TRBV5-1 and TRBJ1-5 genes, is KAGVTQTPRYLIKTRGQQVTLSCSPISGHRSVSWYQQTPGQGLQFLFEYFSETQRNKGNFPGRFSGRQFSNSRSEMNVSTLELGDSALYLCASSLTPRQDNQPQHFGDGTRLSIL.